Presented here are 27 T cell receptor beta chains from one specimen sequenced in a study of graft-versus-host responses after intestinal transplantation. Graft tissue processing released intraepithelial and lamina propria lymphocytes. Profiled with immunoSEQ multiplex PCR; TCRdb holds only in-frame clones, not every one. The sample includes approximately 20,000 clones, 65% to 85% of them seen just once. Source: ileum tissue, taken approximately 3 weeks after intestinal transplant. These TCRs come from a human patient who received an intestinal transplant, so some T cells may come from the graft donor.

V usage is TRBV11-3 and J usage is TRBJ2-4, with D perhaps TRBD1 (6 bases). The germline CDR1 and CDR2 sequences are SGHNT and YENEEA. Between the trimmed V and J ends, which lost 5 bases and 5 bases, there was a span of 10 bases. This CDR3 has 13 amino acids. As DNA, the CDR3 is TGTGCCAGCAGCCCCCGGACAGAAAACATTCAGTACTTC. Protein: CASSPRTENIQYF.

The genes are TRBV2 and TRBJ2-3; 9 bases are shared with TRBD2. Germline CDR1 reads SNHLY; CDR2 reads FYNNEI. V was clipped by 4 bases and J by 4 bases; unmatched bases: 18. CDR3 length equals 19 residues. Here the CDR3 DNA reads TGTGCCAGCAGTGCGGGCGCGGGAGGGCCGGGGTTTAGGGCAGATACGCAGTATTTT. It translates to CASSAGAGGPGFRADTQYF.

J is TRBJ1-1 and V is TRBV6-1, with no clear D. Germline assignment: CDR1 MNHNS and CDR2 SASEGT. The CDR3 covers 13 residues. The ends were cut back, 10 bases at V and 4 bases at J, with 16 bases in the middle. The CDR3 spells CATKGRPATEAFF. Written as DNA, the CDR3 is TGTGCCACTAAAGGCAGGCCTGCCACTGAAGCTTTCTTT.

The rearrangement joins TRBV10-3 to TRBJ1-1; D perhaps matches TRBD1 (6 bases). CDR1 is ENHRY and CDR2 is SYGVKD in the germline V gene. Trimming took off 10 bases at V and 0 bases at J, with 15 bases between the two ends. This CDR3 region has 14 residues. CDR3 amino acids: CATRGETMNTEAFF. The CDR3 DNA follows: TGTGCCACCAGGGGCGAGACCATGAACACTGAAGCTTTCTTT.

V usage is TRBV5-4 and J usage is TRBJ2-7; 8 nucleotides align to TRBD1. The CDR3 contains 14 residues. Germline CDR1 and CDR2: SGHNT and YYREEE (reference sequence). V lost 2 bases and J lost 2; bases outside the gene matches: 3. CDR3 amino acids: CASSLWTGPYEQYF. CDR3 nucleotide sequence: TGTGCCAGCAGCTTATGGACAGGGCCCTACGAGCAGTACTTC.

This clone was observed a few times. The chain couples TRBV7-2 to TRBJ1-4, with a tentative D call TRBD1 (5 bases). Between the trimmed V and J ends, which lost 3 bases and 7 bases, there was a span of 15 bases. The CDR3 totals 15 residues. Germline loops: CDR1 SGHTA, CDR2 FQGNSA. The DNA of the CDR3 is TGTGCCAGCAGCTTGGGGACTCTGAGGGGTGAAAAACTGTTTTTT. The encoded protein is CASSLGTLRGEKLFF.

The chain recombines TRBV27 with TRBJ2-7, with TRBD1 identical over 10 bases. Germline loops: CDR1 MNHEY, CDR2 SMNVEV (reference sequence). The CDR3 has 14 amino acids. V gave up 4 bases and J gave up 2 bases; unmatched junction bases: 2. CDR3 loop: CASSWGTGAYEQYF. As DNA, the CDR3 is TGTGCCAGCAGTTGGGGGACAGGGGCCTACGAGCAGTACTTC.

The table lists this clone with a few counts. This chain links TRBV30 with TRBJ1-5, with D possibly TRBD1 on 6 matching bases. The CDR3 has 15 residues. The germline V and J ends were trimmed by 0 bases and 5 bases, with 14 bases remaining between them. CDR1 is GTSNPN and CDR2 is SVGIG in the germline V gene (reference sequence). Written as DNA, the CDR3 is TGTGCCTGGAGTGTACGAGGGGGGGGCTATCAGCCCCAGCATTTT. Translating it yields CAWSVRGGGYQPQHF.

This clone was seen a handful of times. V gene TRBV12-5 combines with J gene TRBJ2-1, with D perhaps TRBD2 (5 bases). This CDR3 region has 14 residues. V shed 5 bases and J shed 10 bases, with 18 bases lying between them. Per germline, CDR1 LGHNT and CDR2 FRNRAP. The CDR3 sequence is CASGQPGRGGEQFF. The CDR3 nucleotides are TGTGCTAGTGGTCAACCAGGACGGGGTGGCGAGCAGTTCTTC. Complete variable domain (other parts from reference TRBV12-5 and TRBJ2-1): DARVTQTPRHKVTEMGQEVTMRCQPILGHNTVFWYRQTMMQGLELLAYFRNRAPLDDSGMPKDRFSAEMPDATLATLKIQPSEPRDSAVYFCASGQPGRGGEQFFGPGTRLTVL.

The chain is built from TRBV6-6 and TRBJ1-2; D is possibly TRBD1 (6 bases). This CDR3 has 14 amino acids. Germline V gene data show CDR1 as MNHNY and CDR2 as SVGAGI (reference sequence). Trimming took off 5 bases at V and 2 bases at J, with 12 bases between the two ends. CDR3 in amino acids: CASSTADRNYGYTF. CDR3 DNA: TGTGCCAGCAGTACTGCGGACAGAAACTATGGCTACACCTTC.

The chain recombines TRBV6-6 with TRBJ1-1, with 9 bases identical to TRBD1. The length of the CDR3 is 16 residues. Trimming removed 0 bases from V and 4 bases from J; junction bases left unmatched: 6. Germline loops: CDR1 MNHNY, CDR2 SVGAGI (reference sequence). The CDR3 coding sequence is TGTGCCAGCAGTTACTCGACCGGGACAGGGAGCACTGAAGCTTTCTTT. Protein sequence: CASSYSTGTGSTEAFF.

This rearrangement joins TRBV29-1 to TRBJ2-1; D gene ambiguous. The CDR3 is 11 residues long. Germline CDR1 and CDR2: SQVTM and ANQGSEA. The germline V and J ends were trimmed by 6 bases and 5 bases, with 8 bases remaining between them. This CDR3 reads CSVENNNEQFF. CDR3 bases: TGCAGCGTGGAAAACAACAATGAGCAGTTCTTC.

In its sample, this clone was seen a few times. The V gene is TRBV6-6, the J gene TRBJ1-1; 9 bases match TRBD1. The CDR3 sequence is 13 residues long. In germline, CDR1 is MNHNY, CDR2 SVGAGI (reference sequence). Losses at the gene ends were 6 bases for V and 5 bases for J; bases not matched to a gene: 4. CDR3 DNA sequence: TGTGCCAGCAGGGGACAGGGTTGGACTGAAGCTTTCTTT. Protein product: CASRGQGWTEAFF.

The chain employs TRBV6-6 and TRBJ1-4; the D is unclear. The germline CDR1 and CDR2 sequences are MNHNY and SVGAGI (reference sequence). V lost 7 bases, J lost 0 bases, and 6 bases lay in between. The CDR3 spans 13 residues. CDR3 nucleotides: TGTGCCAGCACGCGGTCAACTAATGAAAAACTGTTTTTT. It is translated as CASTRSTNEKLFF.

This clone appeared once. J is TRBJ2-1 and V is TRBV7-9; TRBD2 might be the D (6 bases). V was shortened by 1 base and J by 6 bases, with 16 bases between the two germline ends. There are 16 residues in the CDR3. Germline CDR1 is SEHNR and CDR2 is FQNEAQ (reference sequence). Here the CDR3 DNA reads TGTGCCAGCAGCTTAGGACCGGGAGAATATAGCAATGAGCAGTTCTTC. Protein: CASSLGPGEYSNEQFF.

This clone showed up just once. CDR3 DNA: TGTGCCAGCACCTTGGACAGCGGCGGCTATGGCTACACCTTC. Translating gives CASTLDSGGYGYTF. The rearrangement uses TRBV2 and TRBJ1-2, with D perhaps TRBD1 (6 bases). CDR1 and CDR2 (germline): SNHLY, FYNNEI. CDR3 length: 14 amino acids. Trimming stripped 7 bases from V and 4 bases from J, with 16 bases between.

V usage is TRBV5-5 and J usage is TRBJ2-7; D is possibly TRBD1 (6 bases). Germline assignment: CDR1 SGHKS and CDR2 YYEKEE (reference sequence). This CDR3 has 15 residues. V gave up 1 base and J gave up 2 bases, with 13 bases separating them. The chain's CDR3 is CASSLIYRVAYEQYF. The CDR3 DNA reads TGTGCCAGCAGCTTGATCTACAGGGTTGCCTACGAGCAGTACTTC.

The chain uses TRBV5-1 and TRBJ2-3, with 9 bases lining up with TRBD1. J lost 3 bases, V lost 4 bases, and 9 bases had no gene match. The CDR3 is 16 amino acids. The germline V gene has CDR1 SGHRS and CDR2 YFSETQ. CDR3 nucleotide sequence: TGCGCCAGCAGCCTCGGACAGGGGCCCACAACAGATACGCAGTATTTT. The encoded protein is CASSLGQGPTTDTQYF.

This clone has a single count. This chain joins TRBV7-2 and TRBJ2-7, with a possible D match to TRBD1 (6 bases). Trimming left V 0 bases short and J 2 bases short, with 14 bases between. This CDR3 has 16 amino acids. Germline lookup yields CDR1 SGHTA and CDR2 FQGNSA. CDR3 bases: TGTGCCAGCAGCTTAGCCTATGGACAGTTAGCCTACGAGCAGTACTTC. Its protein is CASSLAYGQLAYEQYF. Filled out from reference TRBV7-2 and TRBJ2-7, the complete variable domain reads GAGVSQSPSNKVTEKGKDVELRCDPISGHTALYWYRQSLGQGLEFLIYFQGNSAPDKSGLPSDRFSAERTGGSVSTLTIQRTQQEDSAVYLCASSLAYGQLAYEQYFGPGTRLTVT.

The chain employs TRBV19 and TRBJ2-7, with 11 bases lining up with TRBD2. CDR1 and CDR2 (germline): LNHDA, SQIVND (reference sequence). This CDR3 is built from 15 residues. Trimming cost V 5 bases and J 1 base; bases outside gene matches: 4. The CDR3 region has the DNA TGTGCCAGTAGTCCGGGACTAGCGGCTTCCTACGAGCAGTACTTC. Residues: CASSPGLAASYEQYF.

The chain carries TRBV10-1 and TRBJ2-1; 7 positions agree with TRBD2. V shed 6 bases, J shed 5 bases, and the junction held 10 bases outside the gene matches. Germline V gene lookup returns CDR1 WNHNN and CDR2 SYGVQD (reference sequence). The length of the CDR3 is 15 residues. The CDR3 loop is CASSFLAEGDNEQFF. In nucleotides, the CDR3 is TGCGCCAGCAGCTTCCTAGCGGAAGGCGACAATGAGCAGTTCTTC.

The chain joins TRBV9 to TRBJ2-7; D remains ambiguous. This CDR3 has 15 residues. The germline gives CDR1 SGDLS, CDR2 YYNGEE. Between the trimmed V and J ends, which lost 0 bases and 4 bases, there was a span of 14 bases. The CDR3 sequence is CASSVALGSLYEQYF. The CDR3 region has the DNA TGTGCCAGCAGCGTAGCGCTGGGCAGCTTATACGAGCAGTACTTC.

This clone was detected only once. The gene calls are TRBV4-3 and TRBJ1-2, with D unclear. V was clipped by 0 bases and J by 3 bases, with 20 bases between them. Germline loops: CDR1 LGHNA, CDR2 YSLEER. The CDR3 covers 18 residues. CDR3 DNA: TGCGCCAGCAGCCAAGATCGGCCGCCGGGAGGAATGGACTATGGCTACACCTTC. Its translation: CASSQDRPPGGMDYGYTF.

The chain combines TRBV27 with TRBJ2-7; TRBD2 matches at 10 bases. The V gene end was trimmed by 6 bases and the J gene end by 0 bases; junction bases not matched to a gene: 5. CDR3 size: 15 residues. Germline CDR1 MNHEY, CDR2 SMNVEV (reference sequence). The CDR3 sequence is CASRLAGSTSYEQYF. The CDR3, as DNA: TGTGCCAGCAGACTAGCGGGGAGTACCTCCTACGAGCAGTACTTC.

The chain combines TRBV5-4 with TRBJ2-7, with 9 bases fitting TRBD1. Germline CDR1 is SGHNT and CDR2 is YYREEE (reference sequence). The CDR3 is made up of 15 amino acids. J lost 1 base, V lost 3 bases, and 5 bases had no gene match. This CDR3 is CASSSTGTGSYEQYF. The CDR3 coding sequence is TGTGCCAGCAGCTCAACCGGGACAGGGTCCTACGAGCAGTACTTC.

V gene TRBV10-3 combines with J gene TRBJ2-3, with TRBD1 as a possible D gene (5 bases). This CDR3 contains 16 residues. CDR1 ENHRY and CDR2 SYGVKD come from the germline V gene. V was shortened by 6 bases and J by 0 bases, with 16 bases between the two germline ends. As DNA, the CDR3 is TGTGCCATCAGCCACAACAGGAGAGCTAGCACAGATACGCAGTATTTT. Its translation is CAISHNRRASTDTQYF.

The chain links TRBV20-1 to TRBJ2-5, with unresolved D. The V and J ends lost 6 bases and 1 base respectively, with 6 bases between them. There are 11 residues in the CDR3. CDR1 and CDR2 (germline): DFQATT, SNEGSKA (reference sequence). Written as DNA, the CDR3 is TGCAGTGCGCCAGTCCAAGAGACCCAGTACTTC. Amino acids: CSAPVQETQYF.